This TCR beta chain stems from a study of OX40 agonist ivuxolimab in advanced cancers. Overall study context: Three partial responders included one hepatocellular carcinoma patient and two cutaneous melanoma patients. The study, taken as a whole, reports: Expanded clones tended on average to be more numerous among CD8+ T cells than CD4+. Normalized T-cell clonal expansion was also low in a subset of nonresponders.

From germline, CDR1 is LNHDA and CDR2 SQIVND (reference sequence). The V and J ends lost 4 bases and 1 base respectively, with 13 bases between them. The CDR3 has 15 residues. Only in-frame clones appear in the TCRdb table, and some are missing; sequencing was by immunoSEQ multiplex PCR. The table shows roughly 13,000 clones, with around 90% occurring only once. Comments on this clone: The antigen is unknown.

The specimen comprised CD4+ or CD8+ T cells sorted from blood, sampled in a trial of the OX40 agonist ivuxolimab. This TCR came from an adult with an advanced solid tumor such as melanoma, head and neck, liver or kidney cancer. The chain recombines TRBV19 with TRBJ1-1; D is undetermined. The CDR3 coding sequence is TGTGCCAGTAGTACCTACAGTTGGGGGAACACTGAAGCTTTCTTT. This encodes CASSTYSWGNTEAFF.